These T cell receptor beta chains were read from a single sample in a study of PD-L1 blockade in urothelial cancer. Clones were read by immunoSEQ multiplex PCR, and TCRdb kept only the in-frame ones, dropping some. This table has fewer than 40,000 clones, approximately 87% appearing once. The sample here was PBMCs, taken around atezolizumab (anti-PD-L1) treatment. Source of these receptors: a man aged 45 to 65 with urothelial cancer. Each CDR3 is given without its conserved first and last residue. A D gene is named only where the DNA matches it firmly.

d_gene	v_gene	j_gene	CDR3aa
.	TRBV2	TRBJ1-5	ASRTGTLPQPQH
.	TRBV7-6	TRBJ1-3	ASSLVSGNTIY
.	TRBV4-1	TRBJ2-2	ASSQGMQRRGELF
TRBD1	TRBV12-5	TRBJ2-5	ASGLVLAGGRIETQY
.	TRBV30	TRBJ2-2	AWSSRRGRSTGELF
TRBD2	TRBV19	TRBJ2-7	ASSARSSGSYEQY
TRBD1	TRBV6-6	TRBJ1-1	ASSYRDRVGAEAF
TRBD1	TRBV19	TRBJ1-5	ASSMETGVPNSNQPQH
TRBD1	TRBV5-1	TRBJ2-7	ASSNRDRGYEQY
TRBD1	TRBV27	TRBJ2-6	ASSFGPTGDLSGANVLT
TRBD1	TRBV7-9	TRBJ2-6	ASSFPTGAPSGANVLT
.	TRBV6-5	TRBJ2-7	ASKTGRGGGYEQY
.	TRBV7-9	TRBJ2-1	ASTLRRENYNEQF
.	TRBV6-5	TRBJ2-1	ASSYRRAGYNEQF
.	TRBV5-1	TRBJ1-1	ASSLATQGLSEAF
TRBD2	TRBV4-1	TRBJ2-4	ASSQDGLAGGIRGIQY
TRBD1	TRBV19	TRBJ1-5	ASSRDRVFDQPQH
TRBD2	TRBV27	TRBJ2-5	ASPLGFLGLAGPHQETQY